Listed here are 10 T cell receptor beta chains from one sample, sequenced in a study of blood T cell repertoires in COVID-19. TCRdb's copy holds only in-frame clones and misses some; the assay was immunoSEQ multiplex PCR. This table holds about 100,000 clones, about four fifths found once. Sequencing used peripheral blood. The receptor set was obtained from an older woman with acute or convalescent COVID-19.

This chain connects TRBV2 to TRBJ1-1, with D unclear. Germline lookup yields CDR1 SNHLY and CDR2 FYNNEI. The CDR3 covers 13 residues. V lost 5 bases and J lost 4, with 11 bases in between. The CDR3 loop reads CASSFTVVTEAFF. Here the CDR3 DNA reads TGTGCCAGCAGTTTTACAGTAGTCACTGAAGCTTTCTTT.

The chain links TRBV7-2 to TRBJ2-6, with a possible D match to TRBD1 (6 bases). Germline CDR1 SGHTA, CDR2 FQGNSA. Trimming took 7 bases from V and 3 from J, leaving 13 bases between them. The CDR3 has 15 residues. The CDR3 DNA reads as TGTGCCAGCACCAAGTGGGGGCTTGGGGCCAACGTCCTGACTTTC. As protein: CASTKWGLGANVLTF.

The J gene is TRBJ2-6, the V gene TRBV5-4, with D perhaps TRBD2 (5 bases). This CDR3 is 16 amino acids long. The V and J ends lost 0 bases and 0 bases respectively, with 7 bases between them. The germline V gene has CDR1 SGHNT and CDR2 YYREEE (reference sequence). This CDR3 reads CASSLAGSSGANVLTF. The DNA for the CDR3 is TGTGCCAGCAGCTTGGCGGGGAGCTCTGGGGCCAACGTCCTGACTTTC.

The rearrangement links TRBV19 to TRBJ2-5; unclear D gene. The V gene's germline CDR1 is LNHDA and CDR2 SQIVND (reference sequence). Deletions cut 6 bases from V and 2 bases from J, with 10 bases between. This CDR3 comprises 13 residues. CDR3 DNA: TGTGCCAGTAGGAGGCTAGATCAAGAGACCCAGTACTTC. Translated: CASRRLDQETQYF. Together with reference TRBV19 and TRBJ2-5, the CDR3 gives the full variable domain: DGGITQSPKYLFRKEGQNVTLSCEQNLNHDAMYWYRQDPGQGLRLIYYSQIVNDFQKGDIAEGYSVSREKKESFPLTVTSAQKNPTAFYLCASRRLDQETQYFGPGTRLLVL.

The gene calls are TRBV2 and TRBJ1-3; 8 positions agree with TRBD1. Looked up from germline, CDR1 is SNHLY and CDR2 is FYNNEI. The CDR3 spans 15 residues. The trim removed 5 bases at V and 4 bases at J, leaving 7 bases unmatched. This chain's CDR3 is CASSPDREIGNTIYF. CDR3 nucleotide sequence: TGTGCCAGCAGTCCGGACAGGGAGATAGGAAACACCATATATTTT.

This chain connects TRBV12-5 to TRBJ2-5, with 16 positions matching TRBD2. Germline CDR1 LGHNT, CDR2 FRNRAP. The CDR3 contains 17 residues. V was clipped by 1 base and J by 5 bases; unmatched bases: 4. As DNA, the CDR3 is TGTGCTAGTGGTTTGGCCTCGGGACTAGCGGGGGGGGAGACCCAGTACTTC. It yields the protein CASGLASGLAGGETQYF.

For the CDR3, the DNA is TGTGCCAGCAGTTTAATGGGGGCGCGGAATGAGCAGTTCTTC. Its translation: CASSLMGARNEQFF. The chain carries TRBV27 and TRBJ2-1; a possible D gene is TRBD1 (6 bases). In germline, CDR1 is MNHEY, CDR2 SMNVEV (reference sequence). Deletions cut 2 bases from V and 7 bases from J, with 12 bases between. This CDR3 contains 14 residues.

The chain carries TRBV5-1 and TRBJ2-1, with D possibly matching TRBD2 (6 bases). The CDR3 spans 14 residues. Germline V gene data show CDR1 as SGHRS and CDR2 as YFSETQ. Trimming removed 3 bases from V and 6 bases from J, with 13 bases in between. The CDR3 DNA reads as TGCGCCAGCAGCTCGGGGGACTCACCCAATGAGCAGTTCTTC. Translated: CASSSGDSPNEQFF. Based on the CDR3 plus reference TRBV5-1 and TRBJ2-1, the full variable domain is KAGVTQTPRYLIKTRGQQVTLSCSPISGHRSVSWYQQTPGQGLQFLFEYFSETQRNKGNFPGRFSGRQFSNSRSEMNVSTLELGDSALYLCASSSGDSPNEQFFGPGTRLTVL.

This chain connects TRBV4-2 to TRBJ2-3, with D perhaps matching TRBD2 (6 bases). Germline V CDR1 and CDR2: LGHNA, YNFKEQ. The CDR3 consists of 17 residues. V shed 1 base and J shed 2 bases, with 16 bases lying between them. The CDR3 loop reads CASSQGAGRGITDTQYF. The CDR3 DNA is TGTGCCAGCAGCCAAGGGGCGGGGCGGGGCATCACAGATACGCAGTATTTT.

J is TRBJ1-5 and V is TRBV12-2; the D segment call TRBD1 is taken from the table without a DNA check. TRBV12-2 is marked as a pseudogene. This CDR3 region has 12 residues. CDR3 sequence (DNA): TGTGCAAGACAGGTTAGCAATCAGCCCCAGCATTTT. This encodes CARQVSNQPQHF.